These 27 T cell receptor beta chains originate from one sample sequenced in a study of blood T cell repertoires in COVID-19. The data were produced by immunoSEQ multiplex PCR, yet TCRdb's version contains in-frame clones alone and is incomplete. Of approximately 300,000 clones listed, roughly 86% are singletons. Sequencing was performed on peripheral blood. These receptors came from a woman between 50 and 59 years old with acute or convalescent COVID-19.

The rearrangement joins TRBV3-1 (or the pseudogene TRBV3-2) to TRBJ1-1, with a weak D call TRBD1 (6 bases). V shed 4 bases and J shed 11 bases, with 26 bases lying between them. Germline loops: CDR1 LGHDT, CDR2 YNNKEL (reference sequence). The CDR3 covers 16 residues. The CDR3 spells CASSPPPGQRMVRAFF. CDR3 nucleotides: TGTGCCAGCAGCCCACCGCCCGGACAGAGAATGGTTCGGGCTTTCTTT.

The chain couples TRBV2 to TRBJ2-7; TRBD1 might be the D (5 bases). Trimming shortened V by 7 bases and J by 0 bases, and 13 bases separated the two germline ends. This CDR3 has 14 amino acids. Per the germline V gene, CDR1 is SNHLY and CDR2 is FYNNEI. CDR3 sequence (DNA): TGTGCCAGCACCTCGACAGAGAGCTCCTACGAGCAGTACTTC. Translated, it gives CASTSTESSYEQYF.

The J gene is TRBJ2-5, the V gene TRBV5-1; maybe TRBD1 (5 bases). The CDR3 has 15 amino acids. Trimming shortened V by 0 bases and J by 3 bases, and 12 bases separated the two germline ends. The germline V gene has CDR1 SGHRS and CDR2 YFSETQ. CDR3: CASSLGARTKETQYF. The CDR3 DNA sequence: TGCGCCAGCAGCTTGGGAGCAAGGACAAAAGAGACCCAGTACTTC.

The chain employs TRBV21-1 and TRBJ2-1; TRBD2 was called by the table and not checked on the DNA. TRBV21-1 is a pseudogene locus. This CDR3 is built from 14 residues. CDR3 sequence (DNA): TGTGCCAGCAGCCGGGAGGGACACAACAATGAGCAGTTCTTC. This sequence encodes CASSREGHNNEQFF.

The chain carries TRBV24-1 and TRBJ2-5; TRBD2 might be the D (7 bases). The CDR3 length is 14 residues. V was shortened by 9 bases and J by 4 bases, with 17 bases between the two germline ends. Germline V lookup: CDR1 KGHDR, CDR2 SFDVKD. CDR3 sequence (DNA): TGTGCCACCGTCCTGGGGGGGGGCCGAGAGACCCAGTACTTC. This gives the protein CATVLGGGRETQYF.

V is TRBV2 and J is TRBJ2-3; possible D gene TRBD1, 5 bases. Trimming cost V 11 bases and J 0 bases, with 18 bases left between them. Per the germline V gene, CDR1 is SNHLY and CDR2 is FYNNEI. The CDR3 is 15 amino acids. CDR3 region: CAVPPDTGSTDTQYF. DNA for the CDR3: TGTGCCGTCCCCCCGGACACTGGTAGCACAGATACGCAGTATTTT. The full variable domain, in which reference TRBV2 and TRBJ2-3 provide the parts outside the CDR3, is EPEVTQTPSHQVTQMGQEVILRCVPISNHLYFYWYRQILGQKVEFLVSFYNNEISEKSEIFDDQFSVERPDGSNFTLKIRSTKLEDSAMYFCAVPPDTGSTDTQYFGPGTRLTVL.

This chain connects TRBV28 to TRBJ1-2, with TRBD1 matching over 10 bases. The ends lost 5 bases at V and 4 bases at J; junction bases unmatched: 16. This CDR3 is built from 18 residues. Germline V gene lookup returns CDR1 MDHEN and CDR2 SYDVKM. This chain's CDR3 is CASSLIRQGAIRGYGYTF. CDR3 sequence (DNA): TGTGCCAGCAGTCTCATTCGACAGGGGGCGATTCGGGGCTATGGCTACACCTTC.

The chain links TRBV19 to TRBJ1-4; TRBD1 matches at 8 bases. This CDR3 is 17 amino acids long. Germline-derived CDR1 and CDR2 are LNHDA and SQIVND (reference sequence). Trimming cost V 4 bases and J 0 bases; bases outside gene matches: 7. CDR3 protein: CASSTIQGGATNEKLFF. The CDR3 bases are TGTGCCAGTAGTACCATACAGGGGGGCGCAACTAATGAAAAACTGTTTTTT.

V usage is TRBV30 and J usage is TRBJ2-7; 7 bases align to TRBD2. The CDR3 has 15 residues. The trim removed 3 bases at V and 1 base at J, leaving 9 bases unmatched. Looked up from germline, CDR1 is GTSNPN and CDR2 is SVGIG (reference sequence). CDR3 coding DNA: TGTGCCTGGAGAAACCGAGCGGGATTATCCTACGAGCAGTACTTC. It specifies CAWRNRAGLSYEQYF.

This clone is a singleton in its sample. This chain uses TRBV5-1 with TRBJ2-2; 10 bases are a match to TRBD1. Germline V lookup: CDR1 SGHRS, CDR2 YFSETQ. V shed 4 bases and J 4 bases; nucleotides not matched to a gene: 4. The CDR3 length is 15 residues. In nucleotides, the CDR3 is TGCGCCAGCAGCCCGGGACAGGGGTTCACCGGGGAGCTGTTTTTT. Protein: CASSPGQGFTGELFF.

The sample holds a few counts of this clone. The chain has TRBV7-9 and TRBJ2-3; 8 bases are shared with TRBD1. Germline trimming cut 5 bases from V and 0 bases from J; bases unmatched to any gene: 7. Germline V lookup: CDR1 SEHNR, CDR2 FQNEAQ (reference sequence). CDR3 length equals 16 residues. CDR3 nucleotide sequence: TGTGCCAGCAGCGGCCGGACAGGGATCAGCACAGATACGCAGTATTTT. Amino acids: CASSGRTGISTDTQYF.

This clone was counted a single time. This chain links TRBV27 with TRBJ1-1, with a weak D call TRBD1 (6 bases). The germline V and J ends were trimmed by 5 bases and 1 base, with 14 bases remaining between them. Germline V gene lookup returns CDR1 MNHEY and CDR2 SMNVEV (reference sequence). The CDR3 covers 15 residues. Here the CDR3 DNA reads TGTGCCAGCAGTATCATCGGACAGCAGAACACTGAAGCTTTCTTT. It specifies CASSIIGQQNTEAFF.

The gene calls are TRBV4-2 and TRBJ1-3; a possible D gene is TRBD1 (6 bases). The CDR3 runs to 16 residues. Looked up from germline, CDR1 is LGHNA and CDR2 is YNFKEQ. V was clipped by 1 base and J by 3 bases, with 13 bases between them. The CDR3 here is CASSQVARGDGNTIYF. The CDR3 DNA follows: TGTGCCAGCAGCCAAGTGGCCAGGGGAGATGGAAACACCATATATTTT.

A few counts support this clone. This chain links TRBV7-8 with TRBJ1-3; 8 bases are shared with TRBD1. The CDR3 runs to 16 residues. The J segment lost 4 bases and the V segment lost 4 bases, leaving 9 bases of the junction unmatched. Germline V gene data show CDR1 as SGHVS and CDR2 as FQNEAQ. CDR3 nucleotides: TGTGCCAGCAGCTCAATACAGGGGGTTACAGGAAACACCATATATTTT. It is translated as CASSSIQGVTGNTIYF.

The chain combines TRBV6-1 with TRBJ1-4; the match to TRBD1 covers 7 bases. The CDR3 extends over 15 amino acids. V was clipped by 0 bases and J by 7 bases; unmatched bases: 5. Germline-derived CDR1 and CDR2 are MNHNS and SASEGT. CDR3 protein: CASSEADRQTEKLFF. The CDR3 DNA follows: TGTGCCAGCAGTGAAGCGGACAGGCAGACTGAAAAACTGTTTTTT.

The genes are TRBV29-1 and TRBJ1-2; no reliable D call. Looked up from germline, CDR1 is SQVTM and CDR2 is ANQGSEA. V was shortened by 4 bases and J by 0 bases, with 12 bases between the two germline ends. The CDR3 spans 14 residues. The CDR3 nucleotides read TGCAGCGTTGTGGCCGCGGGCCCTAACTATGGCTACACCTTC. Translated, it gives CSVVAAGPNYGYTF.

This clone was counted a few times. The genes are TRBV19 and TRBJ2-5, with 8 bases that match TRBD1. Germline-derived CDR1 and CDR2 are LNHDA and SQIVND (reference sequence). V lost 9 bases, J lost 5 bases, and 5 bases stayed unmatched. This CDR3 comprises 12 residues. The CDR3 reads CASRGRLETQYF. CDR3 in DNA: TGTGCCAGCAGGGGGCGGTTGGAGACCCAGTACTTC.

This chain joins TRBV5-1 and TRBJ2-7, with TRBD1 matching 9 bases. The CDR3 runs to 14 residues. Trimming removed 4 bases from V and 4 bases from J; junction bases left unmatched: 6. In germline, CDR1 is SGHRS, CDR2 YFSETQ. The CDR3: CASSIGTGRYEQYF. In DNA, the CDR3 is TGCGCCAGCAGCATCGGGACAGGGAGGTACGAGCAGTACTTC.

The chain links TRBV6-1 to TRBJ1-6; no clear D gene. Per germline, CDR1 MNHNS and CDR2 SASEGT. The germline V and J ends were trimmed by 3 bases and 7 bases, with 10 bases remaining between them. The CDR3 totals 14 residues. The CDR3 loop reads CASSEYPGNSPLHF. DNA for the CDR3: TGTGCCAGCAGTGAGTACCCTGGCAATTCACCCCTCCACTTT.

This chain uses TRBV4-1 with TRBJ2-5; 9 bases are a match to TRBD2. CDR3 length equals 16 residues. V shed 2 bases, J shed 4 bases, and the junction held 8 bases outside the gene matches. Germline V gives CDR1 MGHRA, CDR2 YSYEKL. The CDR3 DNA reads as TGCGCCAGCAGCCAACCTGTAGCGGGAGCCGGAGAGACCCAGTACTTC. It specifies CASSQPVAGAGETQYF.

There are many counts of this clone. The chain has TRBV7-9 and TRBJ2-2; tentatively, D is TRBD2 (5 bases). Per germline, CDR1 SEHNR and CDR2 FQNEAQ (reference sequence). V lost 7 bases to trimming and J lost 2 bases, with 11 bases between them. This CDR3 is 14 amino acids long. The CDR3 DNA reads TGTGCCAGCACGAGAGAGGGCAACACCGGGGAGCTGTTTTTT. Amino acid sequence: CASTREGNTGELFF.

The chain links TRBV30 to TRBJ2-1; 7 positions agree with TRBD2. V was clipped by 7 bases and J by 2 bases; unmatched bases: 11. The length of the CDR3 is 15 residues. Germline V gene lookup returns CDR1 GTSNPN and CDR2 SVGIG (reference sequence). CDR3 nucleotides: TGTGCCTCCCACAGCCGGGACTACCCCTACAATGAGCAGTTCTTC. Protein: CASHSRDYPYNEQFF.

This clone was picked up one time. The DNA of the CDR3 is TGTGCCAGCAGGGCCCCGGACACCCAATTTATTAACTATGGCTACACCTTC. It encodes CASRAPDTQFINYGYTF. The chain has TRBV6-8 and TRBJ1-2, with TRBD1 as a possible D gene (5 bases). This CDR3 has 17 amino acids. Germline CDR1 is MNHGY and CDR2 is SAAAGT. V was pared by 6 bases and J by 1 base, with 21 bases between.

This chain joins TRBV4-1 and TRBJ1-1; 8 nucleotides match TRBD1. In germline, CDR1 is MGHRA, CDR2 YSYEKL. With V trimmed by 2 bases and J by 6 bases, 5 bases remained unmatched. This CDR3 is built from 14 residues. The CDR3 loop is CASSQSSQGAEAFF. CDR3 in DNA: TGCGCCAGCAGCCAATCATCACAGGGGGCTGAAGCTTTCTTT.

V gene TRBV14 combines with J gene TRBJ1-2; D is unclear. The CDR3 runs to 13 residues. Trimming shortened V by 4 bases and J by 4 bases, and 10 bases separated the two germline ends. CDR1 and CDR2 from the germline V gene are SGHDN and FVKESK. CDR3 protein: CASSLPSGYGYTF. For the CDR3, the DNA is TGTGCCAGCAGCCTGCCGAGTGGCTATGGCTACACCTTC.

The CDR3 protein is CASSIPTGQGGGYTF. Written as DNA, the CDR3 is TGCGCCAGCAGCATACCGACAGGGCAGGGGGGAGGCTACACCTTC. The chain couples TRBV5-1 to TRBJ1-2, with 7 bases lining up with TRBD1. With V trimmed by 4 bases and J by 8 bases, 14 bases remained unmatched. The CDR3 is 15 amino acids. CDR1 SGHRS and CDR2 YFSETQ come from the germline V gene.

The chain joins TRBV5-4 to TRBJ2-7; 7 bases align to TRBD1. Trimming at V came to 4 bases and at J to 4 bases, leaving 11 bases not matched to a gene. Germline CDR1 SGHNT, CDR2 YYREEE (reference sequence). The CDR3 sequence is 15 residues long. CDR3 amino acids: CASSHAPGQAYEQYF. CDR3 nucleotide sequence: TGTGCCAGCAGCCATGCCCCCGGACAGGCGTACGAGCAGTACTTC.